This T cell receptor beta chain is drawn from a study of cytomegalovirus exposure and HLA in healthy donors. Study-level information: For the approximately 390 genotyped donors, around 76% fell within the Caucasian-associated ancestry cluster. Study-wide results and caveats: Most TCRs appeared rarely, but some public TCRs recurred in many donors. Using a false discovery rate of 0.05, a later analysis showed that around 16,000 TCR beta sequences were associated with HLA alleles. A list of 164 TCR beta chains associated with cytomegalovirus was given.

The PCR employed 60 Vbeta primers together with 13 Jbeta primers. Only in-frame clones appear in the TCRdb table, and some are missing; sequencing was by immunoSEQ multiplex PCR. Its table lists around 110,000 clones. V was cut by 4 bases and J by 2 bases, with 12 bases left in between. Germline CDR1 SGHDT, CDR2 YYEEEE. The CDR3 extends over 14 amino acids. A word on this clone: Its antigen is currently unknown.

Source material: PBMCs. This sequence originates from a man aged 25-45 years in good health and CMV-seronegative. The gene calls are TRBV5-6 and TRBJ1-2, with a tentative D call TRBD1 (6 bases). CDR3 nucleotides: TGTGCCAGCAGCCCGTACGACAGGAACTATGGCTACACCTTC. Translated: CASSPYDRNYGYTF.